This TCR beta chain came from a study of cytomegalovirus exposure and HLA in healthy donors. Points from the study as a whole: In a later analysis, DRB1 alleles had the most associated TCRs; HLA-C alleles the fewest.

Comments on this clone: Antigen specificity is unknown.

The PCR used 60 Vbeta and 13 Jbeta primers. The repertoire was sequenced with immunoSEQ multiplex PCR; TCRdb's copy has only in-frame clones and lacks some. The top ten clones hold approximately 6.5% of a sample with 180,000 or so clones, approximately 85% of them seen once. Per the germline V gene, CDR1 is LNHDA and CDR2 is SQIVND (reference sequence). The CDR3 runs 15 residues. The rearrangement joins TRBV19 to TRBJ2-5; the match to TRBD1 covers 10 bases. The end of the DNA fits TRBJ2-7 better, so the J call may be wrong. The source material was PBMCs. The source of this sequence is a woman aged 45-65 years in good health and CMV-seropositive. CDR3 sequence (DNA): TGTGCCAGTAGTAGGGACAGGGGAGCGGACTACGAGCAGTACTTC. Its protein product is CASSRDRGADYEQYF.